This is a list of T cell receptor beta chains from one sample in a study of T cell responses to AZD1222 COVID-19 vaccine. Using immunoSEQ multiplex PCR, the repertoire was profiled, and TCRdb retains in-frame clones only, with some absent. The repertoire holds more than 85,000 clones, with almost 85% as singletons. The input for sequencing was peripheral blood, taken on day 0 of AZD1222 vaccination. These receptors originate from an adult in good health. The CDR3 runs from the conserved cysteine through the conserved F or W. D genes are given only for firm matches. The size field is filled for only some rows; it gives once, few, many or a size class.

V gene: TRBV21-1
clone size: -
D gene: -
J gene: TRBJ1-1
CDR3 DNA: TGTGCCAGCAGCAAAGGTCCGGGACAGGGGGGGATTTTT
CDR3 protein: CASSKGPGQGGIF

V gene: TRBV11-2
clone size: -
D gene: TRBD2
J gene: TRBJ2-1
CDR3 DNA: TGTGCCAGCAGCTTTGTACTAGCGGGAGTTAATGAGCAGTTCTTC
CDR3 protein: CASSFVLAGVNEQFF

V gene: TRBV7-9
clone size: few
D gene: -
J gene: TRBJ1-3
CDR3 DNA: TGTGCCAGCAACCCGGGCTCCCACGGAAACACCATATATTTT
CDR3 protein: CASNPGSHGNTIYF

V gene: TRBV28
clone size: -
D gene: -
J gene: TRBJ1-4
CDR3 DNA: TGTGCCAGCAGTTTAAGTGGTGGGGGAAATGAAAAACTGTTTTTT
CDR3 protein: CASSLSGGGNEKLFF

V gene: TRBV27
clone size: -
D gene: TRBD1
J gene: TRBJ1-1
CDR3 DNA: TGTGCCAGCAGTTCGACAGGGCGGACTGAAGCTTTCTTT
CDR3 protein: CASSSTGRTEAFF

V gene: TRBV28
clone size: -
D gene: -
J gene: TRBJ1-5
CDR3 DNA: TGTGCCAGCAGTCCAGTCACCGGACTGTATAGCAATCAGCCCCAGCATTTT
CDR3 protein: CASSPVTGLYSNQPQHF

V gene: TRBV7-9
clone size: once
D gene: TRBD1
J gene: TRBJ1-1
CDR3 DNA: TGTGCCAGCAGCTTAGGAACAGGGGGCATTGGTGCTTTCTTT
CDR3 protein: CASSLGTGGIGAFF

V gene: TRBV6-2/TRBV6-3
clone size: -
D gene: -
J gene: TRBJ1-2
CDR3 DNA: TGTGCCAGCAGTTCTGGGGCACAGGGCGTTTCCGGCTACACCTTC
CDR3 protein: CASSSGAQGVSGYTF

V gene: TRBV30
clone size: -
D gene: -
J gene: TRBJ1-5
CDR3 DNA: TGTGCCTGGAGTCTAGGGTTCTCTAGCAATCAGCCCCAGCATTTT
CDR3 protein: CAWSLGFSSNQPQHF

V gene: TRBV5-1
clone size: -
D gene: -
J gene: TRBJ1-5
CDR3 DNA: TGCGCCAGCAGCTTGGTTGGGGATCGAAATCAGCCCCAGCATTTT
CDR3 protein: CASSLVGDRNQPQHF

V gene: TRBV5-4
clone size: -
D gene: -
J gene: TRBJ1-3
CDR3 DNA: TGTGCCAGCACCCTAAGGGGATCTGGAAACACCATATATTTT
CDR3 protein: CASTLRGSGNTIYF

V gene: TRBV11-2
clone size: -
D gene: -
J gene: TRBJ2-2
CDR3 DNA: TGTGCCAGCAGCTTAGGGGCCTATTCAACTAGAGGCACCGGGGAGCTGTTTTTT
CDR3 protein: CASSLGAYSTRGTGELFF

V gene: TRBV27
clone size: -
D gene: -
J gene: TRBJ1-6
CDR3 DNA: TGTGCCAGCAGTTCCAGTTTGGGAGCGATTAATTCACCCCTCCACTTT
CDR3 protein: CASSSSLGAINSPLHF

V gene: TRBV3-1/TRBV3-2
clone size: -
D gene: TRBD2
J gene: TRBJ2-1
CDR3 DNA: TGTGCCAGTCGTAGCGGGAGGGAGCAGTTCTTC
CDR3 protein: CASRSGREQFF

V gene: TRBV7-2
clone size: once
D gene: -
J gene: TRBJ2-3
CDR3 DNA: TGTGCCAGCAGCTCGGCAAGGCTTAGCACAGATACGCAGTATTTT
CDR3 protein: CASSSARLSTDTQYF

V gene: TRBV7-9
clone size: few
D gene: -
J gene: TRBJ1-5
CDR3 DNA: TGTGCCAGCAGCAAGACGACTAGAGGACCGATATCACTCGGTCCCCAGCATTTT
CDR3 protein: CASSKTTRGPISLGPQHF

V gene: TRBV10-1
clone size: -
D gene: -
J gene: TRBJ2-3
CDR3 DNA: TGCGCCAGCAGTGAGTCTACAGACACAGATACGCAGTATTTT
CDR3 protein: CASSESTDTDTQYF

V gene: TRBV2
clone size: -
D gene: TRBD1
J gene: TRBJ1-1
CDR3 DNA: TGTGCCACGGGACAGGGTAACACTGAAGCTTTCTTT
CDR3 protein: CATGQGNTEAFF

V gene: TRBV5-1
clone size: -
D gene: -
J gene: TRBJ1-1
CDR3 DNA: TGCGCCAGCAGCTTGAGGCAGGGGCTTGGCACTGAAGCTTTCTTT
CDR3 protein: CASSLRQGLGTEAFF

V gene: TRBV3-1/TRBV3-2
clone size: -
D gene: -
J gene: TRBJ1-1
CDR3 DNA: TGTGCCAGCAGTACGGGGAACACTGAAGCTTTCTTT
CDR3 protein: CASSTGNTEAFF

V gene: TRBV6-5
clone size: -
D gene: -
J gene: TRBJ2-2
CDR3 DNA: TGTGCCAGCAGAGGGAGATCGAACACCGGGGAGCTGTTTTTT
CDR3 protein: CASRGRSNTGELFF

V gene: TRBV11-3
clone size: -
D gene: TRBD1
J gene: TRBJ2-2
CDR3 DNA: TGTGCCAGCAGCTTAGGGGACAGGGTCGCCGGGGAGCTGTTTTTT
CDR3 protein: CASSLGDRVAGELFF

V gene: TRBV28
clone size: -
D gene: -
J gene: TRBJ1-6
CDR3 DNA: TGTGCCAGCAGTTTAGTTTCACCCCTCCACTTT
CDR3 protein: CASSLVSPLHF

V gene: TRBV4-3
clone size: -
D gene: -
J gene: TRBJ2-3
CDR3 DNA: TGCGCCAGCAGCCAAGGAGAGGCGGGTACGCAGTATTTT
CDR3 protein: CASSQGEAGTQYF

V gene: TRBV7-2
clone size: -
D gene: TRBD1
J gene: TRBJ1-5
CDR3 DNA: TGTGCCAGCCATCCAGGGGGCCAAGGCAATCAGCCCCAGCATTTT
CDR3 protein: CASHPGGQGNQPQHF

V gene: TRBV6-2/TRBV6-3
clone size: -
D gene: TRBD1
J gene: TRBJ1-1
CDR3 DNA: TGTGCCAGCAGTCCCGAAGCGGACAGGGGGCGTAGAGAAGCTTTCTTT
CDR3 protein: CASSPEADRGRREAFF

V gene: TRBV7-2
clone size: -
D gene: -
J gene: TRBJ2-1
CDR3 DNA: TGTGCCAGCAGCTTACTAGGGGATTTAAGGCATGAGCAGTTCTTC
CDR3 protein: CASSLLGDLRHEQFF

V gene: TRBV28
clone size: -
D gene: TRBD2
J gene: TRBJ2-5
CDR3 DNA: TGTGCCAGCAGTTTTCGCGCGGGAGGCAGCAAGACCCAGTACTTC
CDR3 protein: CASSFRAGGSKTQYF

V gene: TRBV6-5
clone size: -
D gene: -
J gene: TRBJ1-3
CDR3 DNA: TGTGCCAGCGCCCGACAGTCCTGGACTGGAAACACCATATATTTT
CDR3 protein: CASARQSWTGNTIYF

V gene: TRBV7-2
clone size: -
D gene: -
J gene: TRBJ1-1
CDR3 DNA: TGTGCCAGCAGCTTAACGGTGAACACTGAAGCTTTCTTT
CDR3 protein: CASSLTVNTEAFF

V gene: TRBV25-1
clone size: few
D gene: -
J gene: TRBJ1-1
CDR3 DNA: TGTGCCAGCAGTGACCCGATGACAGGGAACACTGAAGCTTTCTTT
CDR3 protein: CASSDPMTGNTEAFF

V gene: TRBV7-2
clone size: -
D gene: -
J gene: TRBJ1-5
CDR3 DNA: TGTGCCAGCAGCGGACTGGGTAGGGGCAACCAGCCCCAGCATTTT
CDR3 protein: CASSGLGRGNQPQHF

V gene: TRBV6-5
clone size: -
D gene: -
J gene: TRBJ2-7
CDR3 DNA: TGTGCCAGCTCCCAAGGGTCTCGGGAGCAGTACTTC
CDR3 protein: CASSQGSREQYF

V gene: TRBV27
clone size: -
D gene: -
J gene: TRBJ1-6
CDR3 DNA: TGTGCCAGCAGGGTTGGGCAATATAATTCACCCCTCCACTTT
CDR3 protein: CASRVGQYNSPLHF

V gene: TRBV6-1
clone size: -
D gene: -
J gene: TRBJ1-2
CDR3 DNA: TGTGCCAGCAGTGAAATGGACCCTGGAAATGGCTACACCTTC
CDR3 protein: CASSEMDPGNGYTF

V gene: TRBV6-5
clone size: few
D gene: -
J gene: TRBJ1-1
CDR3 DNA: TGTGCCAGCAGTTACTGGGGTCTCACAAACACTGAAGCTTTCTTT
CDR3 protein: CASSYWGLTNTEAFF

V gene: TRBV5-6
clone size: -
D gene: -
J gene: TRBJ2-1
CDR3 DNA: TGTGCCAGCAGCCTCTACGGGCAGACTGTTGTCAATGAGCAGTTCTTC
CDR3 protein: CASSLYGQTVVNEQFF

V gene: TRBV4-3
clone size: -
D gene: -
J gene: TRBJ1-5
CDR3 DNA: TGCGCCAGCAGCCAAGACAGTAATAGCAATCAGCCCCAGCATTTT
CDR3 protein: CASSQDSNSNQPQHF

V gene: TRBV7-2
clone size: -
D gene: -
J gene: TRBJ1-1
CDR3 DNA: TGTGCCAGCAGCCCTCAGGCATCGAACACTGAAGCTTTCTTT
CDR3 protein: CASSPQASNTEAFF

V gene: TRBV11-3
clone size: few
D gene: -
J gene: TRBJ1-2
CDR3 DNA: TGTGCCAGCAGTCGCGACCTACAGGGTCACTATGGCTACACCTTC
CDR3 protein: CASSRDLQGHYGYTF

V gene: TRBV15
clone size: -
D gene: -
J gene: TRBJ2-3
CDR3 DNA: TGTGCCACCAGCAGAGAACCACAGGGCGCAGATACGCAGTATTTT
CDR3 protein: CATSREPQGADTQYF

V gene: TRBV7-2
clone size: -
D gene: TRBD1
J gene: TRBJ1-2
CDR3 DNA: TGTGCCAGCAACCAATTCGGACAGGGCATTGACGGCTACACCTTC
CDR3 protein: CASNQFGQGIDGYTF

V gene: TRBV3-1/TRBV3-2
clone size: -
D gene: -
J gene: TRBJ2-2
CDR3 DNA: TGTGCCAGCAGCCAAGTGGGAGGAGCAACCGGGGAGCTGTTTTTT
CDR3 protein: CASSQVGGATGELFF

V gene: TRBV6-6
clone size: -
D gene: -
J gene: TRBJ2-7
CDR3 DNA: TGTGCCAGCAGTCGGGACTTTAACTACGAGCAGTACTTC
CDR3 protein: CASSRDFNYEQYF

V gene: TRBV11-2
clone size: -
D gene: TRBD2
J gene: TRBJ2-2
CDR3 DNA: TGTGCCAGCAGCCTAAGGACTAGTAACACCGGGGAGCTGTTTTTT
CDR3 protein: CASSLRTSNTGELFF

V gene: TRBV11-2
clone size: few
D gene: -
J gene: TRBJ1-2
CDR3 DNA: TGTGCCAGCAGCTTAGCTCCTGGGCATTCTCAGGATATATATGGCTACACCTTC
CDR3 protein: CASSLAPGHSQDIYGYTF

V gene: TRBV5-4
clone size: -
D gene: -
J gene: TRBJ1-3
CDR3 DNA: TGTGCCAGCAGCTTGACCGGGGGCTCTGGAAACACCATATATTTT
CDR3 protein: CASSLTGGSGNTIYF

V gene: TRBV5-4
clone size: -
D gene: TRBD1
J gene: TRBJ2-1
CDR3 DNA: TGTGCCAGCAGCGCCCGGGACAGGGGGAGGGACAATGAGCAGTTCTTC
CDR3 protein: CASSARDRGRDNEQFF

V gene: TRBV11-3
clone size: -
D gene: TRBD1
J gene: TRBJ2-5
CDR3 DNA: TGTGCCAGCAGAGCGGGACAGGGAAAGACCCAGTACTTC
CDR3 protein: CASRAGQGKTQYF

V gene: TRBV27
clone size: few
D gene: TRBD1
J gene: TRBJ1-3
CDR3 DNA: TGTGCCAGCAGGAAACAGGGGGCGCAAAGTTTGTATGGAAACACCATATATTTT
CDR3 protein: CASRKQGAQSLYGNTIYF